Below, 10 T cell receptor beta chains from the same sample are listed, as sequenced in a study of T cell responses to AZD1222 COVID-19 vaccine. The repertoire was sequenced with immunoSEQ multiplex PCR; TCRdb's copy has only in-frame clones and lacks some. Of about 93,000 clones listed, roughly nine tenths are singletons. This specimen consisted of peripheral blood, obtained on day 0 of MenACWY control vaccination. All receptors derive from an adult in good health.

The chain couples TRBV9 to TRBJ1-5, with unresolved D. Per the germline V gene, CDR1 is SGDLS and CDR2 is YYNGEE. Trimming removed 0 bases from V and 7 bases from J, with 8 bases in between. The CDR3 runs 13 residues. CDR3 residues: CASSVGEKQPQHF. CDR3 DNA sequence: TGTGCCAGCAGCGTAGGGGAGAAACAGCCCCAGCATTTT.

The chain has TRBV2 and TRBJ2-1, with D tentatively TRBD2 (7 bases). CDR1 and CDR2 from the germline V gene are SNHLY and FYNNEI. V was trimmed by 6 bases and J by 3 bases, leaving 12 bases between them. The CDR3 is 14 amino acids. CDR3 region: CASRGGDLYNEQFF. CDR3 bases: TGTGCCAGCAGAGGGGGGGACCTCTACAATGAGCAGTTCTTC.

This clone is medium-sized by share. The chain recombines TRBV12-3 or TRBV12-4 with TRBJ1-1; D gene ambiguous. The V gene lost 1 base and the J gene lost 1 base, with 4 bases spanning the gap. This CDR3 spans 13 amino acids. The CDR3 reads CASSLGKNTEAFF. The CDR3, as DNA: TGTGCCAGCAGTTTAGGGAAGAACACTGAAGCTTTCTTT.

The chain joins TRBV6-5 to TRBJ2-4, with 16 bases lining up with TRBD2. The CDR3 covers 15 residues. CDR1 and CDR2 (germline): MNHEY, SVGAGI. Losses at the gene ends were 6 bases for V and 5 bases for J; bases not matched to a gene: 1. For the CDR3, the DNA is TGTGCCAGCAGGGGACTAGCGGGGGGGCAAAACATTCAGTACTTC. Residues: CASRGLAGGQNIQYF.

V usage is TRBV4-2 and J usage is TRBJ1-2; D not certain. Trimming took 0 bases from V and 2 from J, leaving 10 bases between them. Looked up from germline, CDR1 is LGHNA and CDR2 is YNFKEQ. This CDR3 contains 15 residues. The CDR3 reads CASSQDGNRNYGYTF. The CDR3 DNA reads TGTGCCAGCAGCCAAGATGGGAACAGAAACTATGGCTACACCTTC.

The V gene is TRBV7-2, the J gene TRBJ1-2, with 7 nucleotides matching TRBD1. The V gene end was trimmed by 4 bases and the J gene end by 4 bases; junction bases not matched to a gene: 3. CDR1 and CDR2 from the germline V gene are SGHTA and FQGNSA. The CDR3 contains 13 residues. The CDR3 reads CASSSAGGYGYTF. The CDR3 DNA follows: TGTGCCAGCAGCTCCGCAGGGGGCTATGGCTACACCTTC.

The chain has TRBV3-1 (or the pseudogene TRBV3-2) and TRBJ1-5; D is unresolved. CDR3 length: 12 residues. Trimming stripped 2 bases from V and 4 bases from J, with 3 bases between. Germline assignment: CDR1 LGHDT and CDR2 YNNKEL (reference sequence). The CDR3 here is CASSQRNQPQHF. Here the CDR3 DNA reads TGTGCCAGCAGCCAAAGAAATCAGCCCCAGCATTTT.

The CDR3 DNA reads as TGTGCCAGCAAAGAACAGGGGGGATCCTATGGCTACACCTTC. Translated: CASKEQGGSYGYTF. The gene calls are TRBV6-5 and TRBJ1-2, with 8 nucleotides matching TRBD1. The V segment lost 7 bases and the J segment 4 bases; nucleotides outside the gene matches: 8. The CDR3 spans 14 residues. Germline V gene lookup returns CDR1 MNHEY and CDR2 SVGAGI.

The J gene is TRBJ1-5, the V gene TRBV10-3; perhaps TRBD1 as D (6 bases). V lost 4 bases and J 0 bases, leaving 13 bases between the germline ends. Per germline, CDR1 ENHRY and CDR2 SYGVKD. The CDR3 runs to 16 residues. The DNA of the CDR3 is TGTGCCATCAGTGTCGGGACATTGGGTAGCAATCAGCCCCAGCATTTT. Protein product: CAISVGTLGSNQPQHF.

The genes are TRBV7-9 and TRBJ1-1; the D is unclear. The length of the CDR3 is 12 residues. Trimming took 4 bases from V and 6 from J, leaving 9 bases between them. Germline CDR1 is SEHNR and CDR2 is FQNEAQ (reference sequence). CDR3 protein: CASSSQSAEAFF. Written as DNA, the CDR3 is TGTGCCAGCAGCTCCCAGAGCGCTGAAGCTTTCTTT.